This T cell receptor beta chain was identified in a study of cytomegalovirus exposure and HLA in healthy donors. Primers for the PCR totalled 60 Vbeta and 13 Jbeta. Profiling relied on immunoSEQ multiplex PCR, and the TCRdb table lists in-frame clones only, not all of them. Among roughly 190,000 clones listed, about 83% were seen once. Healthy bone marrow donors made up the cohort. Germline CDR1 is SGHRS and CDR2 is YFSETQ. Trimming removed 6 bases at V and 6 bases at J, with 20 bases between. This CDR3 has 15 residues. Sequencing input: PBMCs. This TCR derives from a man aged 35 to 55 in good health and CMV-seropositive. The gene calls are TRBV5-1 and TRBJ2-3; D possibly corresponds to TRBD2 (5 bases). The CDR3 loop reads CASTPSGLHPDTQYF. CDR3 DNA: TGCGCCAGCACCCCGTCCGGACTCCACCCCGATACGCAGTATTTT.